These T cell receptor beta chains were read from a single sample in a study of shared clonotypes between healthy human individuals. Libraries were prepared by immunoSEQ multiplex PCR; TCRdb keeps only in-frame clonotypes and omits some of them. The sample has 950,000 to 1,100,000 clones, approximately 80% seen once. Sequencing was carried out using memory CD4+ T cells from PBMCs. The receptors here all came from a man between 18 and 35 years old in good health. Some clones in this sample may be carry-over from other donors' samples. CDR3s include the opening cysteine and the closing phenylalanine or tryptophan. A D gene is named only where the DNA matches it firmly. A row's size may be missing; if present it is once, few, many or a size class.

TGTGCCAGCAGTACCACGGGGGGCGGGAACACTGAAGCTTTCTTT,CASSTTGGGNTEAFF,-,TRBV28,-,TRBJ1-1,15
TGTGCCAGCAGCCCAGCGGGGCGGACAGATACGCAGTATTTT,CASSPAGRTDTQYF,TRBD2,TRBV9,-,TRBJ2-3,14
TGTGCCAGTACGACTAGCGGGAGGTCAGATACGCAGTATTTT,CASTTSGRSDTQYF,TRBD2,TRBV27,-,TRBJ2-3,14
TGTGCCAGCAGTTTAGAAGGGGTGAAGGGGGGCTACAATGAGCAGTTCTTC,CASSLEGVKGGYNEQFF,-,TRBV28,-,TRBJ2-1,17
TGCGCCAGCGGATCCGGGACCTACTTTGGGGAGCAGTACTTC,CASGSGTYFGEQYF,-,TRBV23-1,-,TRBJ2-7,14
TGTGCCAGCAGTCCTGACAGCAACACTGAAGCTTTCTTT,CASSPDSNTEAFF,-,TRBV2,-,TRBJ1-1,13
TGTGCCAGCAGCCCCCTCCCCGTGGGAGGGTCTGATACGCAGTATTTT,CASSPLPVGGSDTQYF,TRBD2,TRBV11-2,-,TRBJ2-3,16
TGCGCCAGCAGTGCTACACCCCAAGAGACCCAGTACTTC,CASSATPQETQYF,-,TRBV5-1,-,TRBJ2-5,13
TGCAGCGTTAAAGGAGGGGACACTGAAGCTTTCTTT,CSVKGGDTEAFF,-,TRBV29-1,-,TRBJ1-1,12
TGTGCCAGCAGCCAACTGGCTGGGCTTTCCTACGAGCAGTACTTC,CASSQLAGLSYEQYF,-,TRBV7-9,-,TRBJ2-7,15
TGTGCCAGCAGTCCTACCGGGACAGGGGGCGCTGGCTACGAAAAACTGTTTTTT,CASSPTGTGGAGYEKLFF,TRBD1,TRBV9,-,TRBJ1-4,18
TGTGCCAGCAGCCAGAGCGGAAGCTCCTACAATGAGCAGTTCTTC,CASSQSGSSYNEQFF,-,TRBV6-6,-,TRBJ2-1,15
TGTGCCAGCAGCCCCACGACTAGCGGGGGCTACAATGAGCAGTTCTTC,CASSPTTSGGYNEQFF,TRBD2,TRBV7-6,-,TRBJ2-1,16
TGTGCCAGCAGTGATCGGCTGGGATACGGCTACACCTTC,CASSDRLGYGYTF,-,TRBV2,-,TRBJ1-2,13
TGTGCCAGCAGTGAATTAGGCGACTCCAATCAGCCCCAGCATTTT,CASSELGDSNQPQHF,-,TRBV2,once,TRBJ1-5,15
TGTGCCAGCAGCTTAAGGACATATGGCTACACCTTC,CASSLRTYGYTF,-,TRBV7-2,-,TRBJ1-2,12
TGTGCCAGCAGTTCCTTCCGACAGTCTGGAGAAAAACTGTTTTTT,CASSSFRQSGEKLFF,-,TRBV28,-,TRBJ1-4,15
TGTGCCAGCAGCAAAGAGCGGGTCAGTGAAGCTTTCTTT,CASSKERVSEAFF,-,TRBV21-1,-,TRBJ1-1,13
TGTGCCAGTAGTATGTTGGGGGCCGGAGAAGAGACCCAGTACTTC,CASSMLGAGEETQYF,-,TRBV19,-,TRBJ2-5,15
TGTGCCAGCAGTTTTGGCGGAGGCGACAATGAGCAGTTCTTC,CASSFGGGDNEQFF,-,TRBV28,-,TRBJ2-1,14
TGTGCCAGCAGTTTATTCCGGAGGGGCAGGGGGGAGTCCTACGAGCAGTACTTC,CASSLFRRGRGESYEQYF,-,TRBV28,many,TRBJ2-7,18
TGTGCCAGTAGTAAACCTAGCGGGTCCTCCTACAATGAGCAGTTCTTC,CASSKPSGSSYNEQFF,TRBD2,TRBV19,-,TRBJ2-1,16
TGTGCCAGCAGTTCCAGGGGGGATGAGCAGTTCTTC,CASSSRGDEQFF,-,TRBV2,-,TRBJ2-1,12
TGTGCCAGCAGTGAGGTTGGTTATGGCTACACCTTC,CASSEVGYGYTF,-,TRBV28,-,TRBJ1-2,12
TGTGCCAGCAGTTCCGGGGCCGGGCATGAAAAACTGTTTTTT,CASSSGAGHEKLFF,-,TRBV28,-,TRBJ1-4,14
TGCGCCAGCAGTGAAGGACGGCTCTATGGCTACACCTTC,CASSEGRLYGYTF,-,TRBV10-2,-,TRBJ1-2,13
TGTGCCAGCAGTTTCCGGGGACCAGGGAGGGAGACCCAGTACTTC,CASSFRGPGRETQYF,-,TRBV28,-,TRBJ2-5,15
TGTGCCAGCAGCCAAGAGGGAACTAGCACAGATACGCAGTATTTT,CASSQEGTSTDTQYF,-,TRBV4-2,-,TRBJ2-3,15
TGTGCCAGCAGTGAAGGGACACAGAACACTGAAGCTTTCTTT,CASSEGTQNTEAFF,-,TRBV6-1,-,TRBJ1-1,14
TGTGCCAGCAGCTCCGGGCCAGGGGGGTTTGGCTACACCTTC,CASSSGPGGFGYTF,TRBD1,TRBV7-3,few,TRBJ1-2,14
TGCGCCAGCAGCTCGGATACAGGGGGCTACAATGAGCAGTTCTTC,CASSSDTGGYNEQFF,TRBD1,TRBV5-1,-,TRBJ2-1,15
TGTGCCAGCAGCTTCGGGCAGAACACTGAAGCTTTCTTT,CASSFGQNTEAFF,-,TRBV5-4,few,TRBJ1-1,13
TGTGCCAGCAGCGTACGACTAGCGGACTACAATGAGCAGTTCTTC,CASSVRLADYNEQFF,TRBD2,TRBV9,-,TRBJ2-1,15
TGTGCCAGCAGCTTGCGGGGCGTGGGGGATACGCAGTATTTT,CASSLRGVGDTQYF,-,TRBV5-6,-,TRBJ2-3,14
TGTGCCAGCAGCTTCGGACAGGGGAATGTTCTGGATGGCTACACCTTC,CASSFGQGNVLDGYTF,TRBD1,TRBV5-6,-,TRBJ1-2,16